The source of this T cell receptor beta chain is a study of cytomegalovirus exposure and HLA in healthy donors. Regarding the study as a whole: Excluded: some indistinguishable V segments such as TRBV6-2 and TRBV6-3. Published work reported that the classifier diagnosed cytomegalovirus status with high specificity and sensitivity. After further analysis at a later stage, roughly 16,000 TCR beta sequences were associated with HLA alleles at 0.05 false discovery rate. Per a later analysis, HLA-associated TCR beta chains showed more clonal expansion than other, equally common TCR beta chains.

Both 60 Vbeta primers and 13 Jbeta primers went into the PCR. The table came from immunoSEQ multiplex PCR; TCRdb's copy has only in-frame clones and leaves some out. The sample records 100,000 to 150,000 clones, roughly 80% being singletons. On this clone: Its target is unknown.

V gave up 2 bases and J gave up 5 bases, with 17 bases separating them. This CDR3 has 16 amino acids. Germline V gene data show CDR1 as MNHEY and CDR2 as SVGAGI. The chain links TRBV6-5 to TRBJ2-3, with D perhaps matching TRBD1 (6 bases). This sequence originates from a woman between 40 and 50 years old in good health and CMV-seropositive. The material sequenced was PBMCs. The CDR3 here is CASSYGVTGQQDTQYF. The CDR3 coding sequence is TGTGCCAGCAGTTACGGCGTAACTGGACAGCAAGATACGCAGTATTTT.